The clone carrying this T cell receptor beta chain counts as medium-sized. The V and J ends lost 4 bases and 0 bases, in that order; junction bases with no gene match: 3. CDR3 size: 16 residues. CDR1 and CDR2 (germline): SGHRS, YFSETQ. The sample is drawn from a study of T cells after yellow fever vaccination. Study-wide context: Markers CD3, CD45RA, CCR7 and CD95 served to sort the EM, EMRA, CM and Tscm memory subsets. The study, taken as a whole, reports: Abundant contaminating clonotypes from the bulk population could appear in FACS-sorted repertoires. Overall, a small share of clonotypes was seen in both CD4 and CD8 compartments.

Generation of TCR cDNA used 5'RACE template switching (which added a universal primer site and UMIs). MiXCR was run by TCRdb on the 5' RACE reads, yielding one entry per CDR3 protein. The repertoire holds around 15,000 distinct CDR3 sequences, 4% seen once, with less than 0.45% in the top ten. This clonotype was obtained from a man in his thirties or forties who received the YFV17D yellow fever vaccine. The sequencing here drew on PBMCs, either bulk or a sorted T-cell subset (CD4+, CD8+, memory, or dextramer-sorted; not recorded which), taken 15 days after the yellow fever booster vaccination. V usage is TRBV5-1 and J usage is TRBJ2-1, with 11 bases fitting TRBD2. The CDR3 is CASSPTSGVSYNEQFF. The CDR3 nucleotides read TGCGCCAGCAGCCCGACTAGCGGGGTCTCCTACAATGAGCAGTTCTTC.